The 24 T cell receptor beta chains given below trace back to one sample, sequenced in a study of early T cells in non-severe SARS-CoV-2 infection. TCRdb re-derived calls from the 5' RACE reads in MiXCR, one entry per CDR3 protein. The table has 30,000 to 35,000 distinct CDR3 sequences, 5.5% to 7.5% seen once. Input material: whole blood. Every receptor here comes from an adult who was a healthcare worker with PCR-confirmed SARS-CoV-2 infection or an uninfected control (not recorded which).

This clonotype has a count of ten or more. The chain employs TRBV7-9 and TRBJ1-1; D gene uncertain. The V gene's germline CDR1 is SEHNR and CDR2 FQNEAQ (reference sequence). With 1 base removed from V and 3 bases from J, the gap between germline ends came to 18 bases. This CDR3 contains 17 residues. The CDR3 DNA is TGTGCCAGCAGCTTAGGGACCGGAGCCGGACGATACACTGAAGCTTTCTTT. It yields the protein CASSLGTGAGRYTEAFF.

With regard to this clonotype: This may arise from a read error, as a much more abundant clone is one base away. The V and J genes are TRBV7-2 and TRBJ1-4, with 9 bases aligning to TRBD1. Germline CDR1 and CDR2: SGHTA and FQGNSA. The CDR3 contains 16 residues. J was trimmed by 7 bases and V by 1 base; bases with no gene match: 7. CDR3 in amino acids: CASSLGLQGAIEKLFF. The CDR3 coding sequence is TGTGCCAGCAGCTTAGGATTACAGGGGGCAATTGAAAAACTGTTTTTT.

J is TRBJ2-5 and V is TRBV12-3 or TRBV12-4, with 8 bases identical to TRBD2. The CDR3 has 14 amino acids. J gave up 1 base and V 5 bases, and 3 bases lay outside the gene matches. The chain's CDR3 is CASSLSGVQETQYF. In DNA form, the CDR3 reads TGTGCCAGCAGTCTTAGCGGGGTCCAAGAGACCCAGTACTTC.

This clonotype was seen at least ten times. This rearrangement joins TRBV7-8 to TRBJ1-1; D call uncertain. The ends were cut back, 2 bases at V and 1 base at J, with 8 bases in the middle. Germline assignment: CDR1 SGHVS and CDR2 FQNEAQ. CDR3 length: 14 residues. CDR3 sequence: CASSLREKNTEAFF. CDR3 bases: TGTGCCAGCAGCTTACGGGAAAAGAACACTGAAGCTTTCTTT.

The V call is TRBV20-1, the J call TRBJ2-1; TRBD2 agrees at 8 bases. Germline V gene lookup returns CDR1 DFQATT and CDR2 SNEGSKA (reference sequence). V shed 6 bases, J shed 2 bases, and the junction held 6 bases outside the gene matches. CDR3 length: 14 amino acids. Written as DNA, the CDR3 is TGCAGTGCGGGACGGGGGGGCACCTACAATGAGCAGTTCTTC. It specifies CSAGRGGTYNEQFF.

This clonotype was counted many times. CDR3 sequence reads: CASSLEGWAEAFF. CDR3 bases: TGCGCCAGCAGCTTGGAAGGGTGGGCTGAAGCTTTCTTT. The chain recombines TRBV5-1 with TRBJ1-1, with D uncertain. The CDR3 loop spans 13 amino acids. Germline CDR1 SGHRS, CDR2 YFSETQ. V lost 0 bases, J lost 6 bases, and 9 bases lay in between.

This clonotype was recorded at least ten times. The V gene is TRBV19, the J gene TRBJ1-6; D gene uncertain. The CDR3 totals 16 residues. Trimming removed 5 bases from V and 0 bases from J, with 11 bases in between. CDR1 LNHDA and CDR2 SQIVND come from the germline V gene (reference sequence). CDR3 in DNA: TGTGCCAGTAGTGCGGACGAGAGCTCCTATAATTCACCCCTCCACTTT. Encoded protein: CASSADESSYNSPLHF.

Many counts were recorded for this clonotype. J is TRBJ1-2 and V is TRBV5-5, with TRBD1 matching over 8 bases. Unmatched junction bases numbered 7, after V lost 3 bases and J lost 0 bases. CDR1 is SGHKS, CDR2 YYEKEE, per germline (reference sequence). The CDR3 loop spans 16 amino acids. CDR3 in DNA: TGTGCCAGCAGCTCTCAACCAGGGGGCCCTAACTATGGCTACACCTTC. Translation: CASSSQPGGPNYGYTF. The complete variable domain, with remaining parts taken from reference TRBV5-5 and TRBJ1-2, reads DAGVTQSPTHLIKTRGQQVTLRCSPISGHKSVSWYQQVLGQGPQFIFQYYEKEERGRGNFPDRFSARQFPNYSSELNVNALLLGDSALYLCASSSQPGGPNYGYTFGSGTRLTVV.

In its sample, this clonotype was seen a few times. The J gene is TRBJ2-3, the V gene TRBV7-6, with 9 bases matching TRBD1. Germline CDR1 SGHVS, CDR2 FNYEAQ. The CDR3 runs 16 residues. Unmatched junction bases numbered 11, after V lost 4 bases and J lost 6 bases. The CDR3 here is CASSSPTGQGVDTQYF. CDR3 in DNA: TGTGCCAGCAGCTCACCTACGGGACAGGGAGTGGATACGCAGTATTTT.

This clonotype came up many times. The rearrangement uses TRBV9 and TRBJ2-1; TRBD2 aligns across 15 bases. CDR1 SGDLS and CDR2 YYNGEE come from the germline V gene. The CDR3 spans 20 residues. With V trimmed by 2 bases and J by 2 bases, 11 bases remained unmatched. The CDR3 spells CASSVSTGTSGGIPYNEQFF. The CDR3 nucleotides read TGTGCCAGCAGCGTTTCGACCGGGACTAGCGGGGGGATCCCCTACAATGAGCAGTTCTTC. The full variable domain, in which reference TRBV9 and TRBJ2-1 provide the parts outside the CDR3, is DSGVTQTPKHLITATGQRVTLRCSPRSGDLSVYWYQQSLDQGLQFLIQYYNGEERAKGNILERFSAQQFPDLHSELNLSSLELGDSALYFCASSVSTGTSGGIPYNEQFFGPGTRLTVL.

This sequence joins TRBV29-1 and TRBJ2-1, with D perhaps matching TRBD1 (6 bases). Trimming cost V 8 bases and J 0 bases, with 14 bases left between them. Germline assignment: CDR1 SQVTM and CDR2 ANQGSEA. The CDR3 extends over 14 amino acids. The CDR3 coding sequence is TGCAGCACCAACAGGGTCGGCTCCTACAATGAGCAGTTCTTC. This gives the protein CSTNRVGSYNEQFF.

This clonotype occurred many times. The V and J genes are TRBV7-2 and TRBJ2-1, with D possibly matching TRBD2 (7 bases). Trimming stripped 5 bases from V and 12 bases from J, with 20 bases between. Germline CDR1 SGHTA, CDR2 FQGNSA. This CDR3 has 14 amino acids. CDR3 bases: TGTGCCAGCAGCGCGTACCGCGGGGGCCGCGCGCAGTTCTTC. It is translated as CASSAYRGGRAQFF.

This clonotype was counted at least ten times. The V and J genes are TRBV29-1 and TRBJ1-3, with D hard to call. The CDR3 is 16 residues long. The ends were cut back, 2 bases at V and 0 bases at J, with 14 bases in the middle. Looked up from germline, CDR1 is SQVTM and CDR2 is ANQGSEA. This CDR3 reads CSVELGGILSGNTIYF. CDR3 nucleotides: TGCAGCGTTGAACTTGGCGGCATACTCTCTGGAAACACCATATATTTT.

This chain links TRBV7-3 with TRBJ1-1; TRBD1 agrees at 9 bases. Trimming removed 0 bases from V and 5 bases from J; junction bases left unmatched: 10. Per germline, CDR1 SGHTA and CDR2 FQGTGA. This CDR3 has 17 amino acids. The CDR3 region is CASSLTPLQGARTEAFF. Written as DNA, the CDR3 is TGTGCCAGCAGCTTAACCCCCTTACAGGGGGCAAGGACTGAAGCTTTCTTT.

This clonotype appeared many times. The chain couples TRBV28 to TRBJ1-5; possible D gene TRBD1, 5 bases. Germline-derived CDR1 and CDR2 are MDHEN and SYDVKM. The germline V and J ends were trimmed by 9 bases and 4 bases, with 19 bases remaining between them. The CDR3 consists of 15 residues. CDR3 loop: CASRKGRQLNQPQHF. DNA for the CDR3: TGTGCCAGTCGTAAAGGAAGACAGTTGAATCAGCCCCAGCATTTT.

This clonotype was counted at least ten times. V is TRBV18 and J is TRBJ2-7; TRBD1 agrees at 7 bases. The CDR3 contains 15 residues. The germline gives CDR1 KGHSH, CDR2 LQKENI. J was trimmed by 0 bases and V by 4 bases; bases with no gene match: 6. The CDR3 spells CASSLPGQRSYEQYF. In DNA form, the CDR3 reads TGTGCCAGCTCACTGCCGGGACAGCGCTCCTACGAGCAGTACTTC.

This clonotype was seen many times. The rearrangement joins TRBV6-5 to TRBJ2-7; 9 positions agree with TRBD2. This CDR3 has 16 amino acids. CDR1 is MNHEY, CDR2 SVGAGI, per germline. The V gene end was trimmed by 6 bases and the J gene end by 2 bases; junction bases not matched to a gene: 11. The CDR3 region is CASSQTGSGRTYEQYF. The CDR3 DNA sequence: TGTGCCAGCAGCCAGACGGGTAGCGGGAGAACCTACGAGCAGTACTTC.

This clonotype was observed many times. This chain links TRBV12-3 or TRBV12-4 with TRBJ1-3; TRBD1 might be the D (5 bases). Trimming removed 7 bases at V and 4 bases at J, with 14 bases between. The length of the CDR3 is 14 residues. As DNA, the CDR3 is TGTGCCAGCATCCGCGGGGGGTTAGGAAACACCATATATTTT. Translating it yields CASIRGGLGNTIYF.

Many counts were recorded for this clonotype. Mismatch with germline at one junction end may stem from a read error. The chain couples TRBV6-5 to TRBJ1-4, with 8 bases identical to TRBD1. The CDR3 spans 15 residues. Germline assignment: CDR1 MNHEY and CDR2 SVGAGI. The CDR3 sequence is CASRTGQGFRTKEVF. DNA of the CDR3: TGTGCCAGCAGAACCGGACAGGGCTTCAGAACAAAGGAGGTTTTT.

This clonotype has ten or more counts. J is TRBJ2-3 and V is TRBV20-1; D may match TRBD1 or TRBD2 (5 bases each). The germline gives CDR1 DFQATT, CDR2 SNEGSKA (reference sequence). V lost 2 bases and J 2 bases, leaving 11 bases between the germline ends. This CDR3 has 14 amino acids. CDR3 DNA sequence: TGCAGTGCTAGACGGACGGGGACCACAGATACGCAGTATTTT. Encoded protein: CSARRTGTTDTQYF.

In this sample, this clonotype turned up many times. The chain employs TRBV7-9 and TRBJ2-1; 7 nucleotides agree with TRBD1. There are 14 residues in the CDR3. Germline assignment: CDR1 SEHNR and CDR2 FQNEAQ (reference sequence). V was pared by 10 bases and J by 3 bases, with 9 bases of the junction left unmatched. The CDR3 region has the DNA TGTGCCACCCGCCAGACAGGGAACTACAATGAGCAGTTCTTC. It encodes CATRQTGNYNEQFF.

This chain uses TRBV19 with TRBJ2-2; possible D gene TRBD1, 6 bases. The CDR3 is 14 residues long. V lost 3 bases and J lost 1, with 6 bases in between. Germline values: CDR1 LNHDA, CDR2 SQIVND (reference sequence). CDR3 region: CASSMGQNTGELFF. The CDR3, as DNA: TGTGCCAGTAGTATGGGACAGAACACCGGGGAGCTGTTTTTT.

This chain links TRBV2 with TRBJ1-5; 7 nucleotides line up with TRBD1. The CDR3 runs 14 residues. Germline CDR1 SNHLY, CDR2 FYNNEI. The ends lost 8 bases at V and 4 bases at J; junction bases unmatched: 8. The CDR3 region is CASSRTGKNQPQHF. In DNA, the CDR3 is TGTGCCAGCTCGAGGACAGGAAAAAATCAGCCCCAGCATTTT.

This clonotype was recorded many times. V is TRBV5-4 and J is TRBJ1-1, with D possibly TRBD1 on 5 matching bases. The CDR3 runs to 14 residues. In germline, CDR1 is SGHNT, CDR2 YYREEE (reference sequence). Trimming left V 5 bases short and J 0 bases short, with 11 bases between. CDR3 coding DNA: TGTGCCAGCAGATACGGGGCTATGAACACTGAAGCTTTCTTT. Residues: CASRYGAMNTEAFF.